This T cell receptor (beta chain) was sequenced for a study of cytomegalovirus exposure and HLA in healthy donors. A note on this clone: Its antigen is unidentified.

PCR used 60 Vbeta primers and 13 Jbeta primers. Assay used: immunoSEQ multiplex PCR; TCRdb lists only in-frame clones, some missing. There are 100,000 to 150,000 clones in the sample; about three quarters occur only once, and 1.2% lies in the top ten. The study, taken as a whole, reports: Analysis was carried out at a later point, and it linked a missense DCLRE1C variant to TCR beta V- and J-gene trimming.

The CDR3 has 16 residues. With V trimmed by 5 bases and J by 4 bases, 11 bases remained unmatched. Germline CDR1 MDHEN, CDR2 SYDVKM. V is TRBV28 and J is TRBJ2-1, with 7 bases matching TRBD2. Sequencing was carried out using PBMCs. The clonotype comes from a female donor in good health and CMV-seronegative. CDR3 coding DNA: TGTGCCAGCAGTCCAGCTGGCGGGACTAATTACAATGAGCAGTTCTTC. Amino acid sequence: CASSPAGGTNYNEQFF. Full variable domain (outside the CDR3, taken from reference TRBV28 and TRBJ2-1): DVKVTQSSRYLVKRTGEKVFLECVQDMDHENMFWYRQDPGLGLRLIYFSYDVKMKEKGDIPEGYSVSREKKERFSLILESASTNQTSMYLCASSPAGGTNYNEQFFGPGTRLTVL.